This TCR beta chain was captured by sequencing in a study of T cell changes during pregnancy in multiple sclerosis. V was cut by 6 bases and J by 5 bases, with 20 bases left in between. This CDR3 has 16 amino acids. The germline V gene has CDR1 SNHLY and CDR2 FYNNEI. Only in-frame clones appear in the TCRdb table, and some are missing; sequencing was by immunoSEQ multiplex PCR. In the table there are roughly 93,000 clones, around 92% of which are singletons. This chain connects TRBV2 to TRBJ1-5; a possible D gene is TRBD1 (5 bases). The material sequenced was peripheral blood, taken after pregnancy. The TCR was taken from a female donor with multiple sclerosis, enrolled in a pregnancy study. CDR3 loop: CASRQGSSDSHQPQHF. CDR3 nucleotide sequence: TGTGCCAGCAGGCAGGGATCAAGTGATAGTCATCAGCCCCAGCATTTT.